These T cell receptor beta chains were read from a single sample in a study of blood T cell repertoires in COVID-19. Only in-frame clones appear in the TCRdb table, and some are missing; sequencing was by immunoSEQ multiplex PCR. The sample lists roughly 120,000 clones, roughly 90% occurring once. The specimen sequenced was peripheral blood. The source of these receptors is a woman aged 60 to 75 with COVID-19, enrolled during active disease. The CDR3 runs from the conserved cysteine through the conserved F or W. Each record gives: V gene, J gene, clone size, D gene, CDR3 DNA, CDR3 protein. A D gene is named only where the DNA matches it firmly. Only some rows state a clone size, as once, few, many or a class for expanded clones.

v_call: TRBV4-1; j_call: TRBJ2-3; clone_size: once; d_call: -; cdr3_nt: TGCGCCAGCAGCCACCCCGGGGGGCGGAGGATGACTAGCACAGATACGCAGTATTTT; cdr3_aa: CASSHPGGRRMTSTDTQYF
v_call: TRBV2; j_call: TRBJ1-5; clone_size: -; d_call: -; cdr3_nt: TGTGCCAGCAGTGCGGAGATCCAGCGGCCCCAGCATTTT; cdr3_aa: CASSAEIQRPQHF
v_call: TRBV7-2; j_call: TRBJ2-4; clone_size: -; d_call: TRBD2; cdr3_nt: TGTGCCAGCAGCCCTCGGGGGGGTAGCGACGACATTCAGTACTTC; cdr3_aa: CASSPRGGSDDIQYF
v_call: TRBV14; j_call: TRBJ1-2; clone_size: few; d_call: -; cdr3_nt: TGTGCCAGCAGCCAAGCCGGGACAAGATATGGCTACACCTTC; cdr3_aa: CASSQAGTRYGYTF
v_call: TRBV27; j_call: TRBJ1-5; clone_size: -; d_call: -; cdr3_nt: TGTGCCAGCAGCTTAACGTACAAAAGCAATCAGCCCCAGCATTTT; cdr3_aa: CASSLTYKSNQPQHF
v_call: TRBV7-2; j_call: TRBJ2-1; clone_size: -; d_call: TRBD2; cdr3_nt: TGTGCCAGCAGCCTAGGGCGGGGGGTGTACAATGAGCAGTTCTTC; cdr3_aa: CASSLGRGVYNEQFF
v_call: TRBV5-3; j_call: TRBJ2-3; clone_size: -; d_call: TRBD1; cdr3_nt: TGTGCCAGAAGCCTACCCGGACAGGGAGGAGATACGCAGTATTTT; cdr3_aa: CARSLPGQGGDTQYF
v_call: TRBV25-1; j_call: TRBJ2-5; clone_size: -; d_call: -; cdr3_nt: TGTGCCAGCAGTGACAGGGGAGGGTGGGAGACCCAGTACTTC; cdr3_aa: CASSDRGGWETQYF
v_call: TRBV7-3; j_call: TRBJ2-2; clone_size: once; d_call: TRBD2; cdr3_nt: TGTGCCAGCAGCTTAACGGGGACTAGGAACACCGGGGAGCTGTTTTTT; cdr3_aa: CASSLTGTRNTGELFF
v_call: TRBV21-1; j_call: TRBJ2-7; clone_size: once; d_call: -; cdr3_nt: TGTGCCAGCAGCAAAGCCCATCCTTTACAGGGGGCCCACGAGCAGTACTTC; cdr3_aa: CASSKAHPLQGAHEQYF
v_call: TRBV6-5; j_call: TRBJ1-5; clone_size: -; d_call: -; cdr3_nt: TGTGCCAGCAGTCGACAGGTTTTTAGCAATCAGCCCCAGCATTTT; cdr3_aa: CASSRQVFSNQPQHF
v_call: TRBV12-5; j_call: TRBJ1-2; clone_size: -; d_call: TRBD1; cdr3_nt: TGTGCTAGTGGACCTGGGACAGATCAATCCTATGGCTACACCTTC; cdr3_aa: CASGPGTDQSYGYTF
v_call: TRBV12-3/TRBV12-4; j_call: TRBJ2-3; clone_size: -; d_call: -; cdr3_nt: TGTGCCAGCAGACAGGAGGGGGATACGCAGTATTTT; cdr3_aa: CASRQEGDTQYF
v_call: TRBV5-6; j_call: TRBJ1-4; clone_size: -; d_call: TRBD1; cdr3_nt: TGTGCCAGCAGCTTGAGGGACAGGGTCTGGGAACTGTTTTTT; cdr3_aa: CASSLRDRVWELFF
v_call: TRBV4-3; j_call: TRBJ1-1; clone_size: -; d_call: TRBD1; cdr3_nt: TGCGCCAGCAGTAGAGACAGGGGCGCAGGGAATACTGAAGCTTTCTTT; cdr3_aa: CASSRDRGAGNTEAFF
v_call: TRBV6-5; j_call: TRBJ2-3; clone_size: -; d_call: -; cdr3_nt: TGTGCCAGCAATGCGGGGGCGCGGCTTGATACGCAGTATTTT; cdr3_aa: CASNAGARLDTQYF
v_call: TRBV7-9; j_call: TRBJ2-3; clone_size: -; d_call: -; cdr3_nt: TGTGCCAGCAGCTTGGACAAAAGCACAGATACGCAGTATTTT; cdr3_aa: CASSLDKSTDTQYF
v_call: TRBV11-2; j_call: TRBJ1-2; clone_size: -; d_call: TRBD1; cdr3_nt: TGTGCCAGCAGCTTCGGGACAGGGGAGTATGGCTACACCTTC; cdr3_aa: CASSFGTGEYGYTF
v_call: TRBV9; j_call: TRBJ2-5; clone_size: -; d_call: TRBD2; cdr3_nt: TGTGCCAGCAGCCATGGACTAGCGGGGCAAGAGACCCAGTACTTC; cdr3_aa: CASSHGLAGQETQYF
v_call: TRBV19; j_call: TRBJ2-2; clone_size: -; d_call: -; cdr3_nt: TGTGCCAGTAGTAGAAACAGAAAAATTTACGACAGTTTCGCGAACACCGGGGAGCTGTTTTTT; cdr3_aa: CASSRNRKIYDSFANTGELFF
v_call: TRBV28; j_call: TRBJ2-2; clone_size: -; d_call: -; cdr3_nt: TGTGCCAGCAGTTTCGGGAAGGCCGGGGAGCTGTTTTTT; cdr3_aa: CASSFGKAGELFF
v_call: TRBV5-6; j_call: TRBJ2-7; clone_size: -; d_call: TRBD1; cdr3_nt: TGTGCCAGCAGCTTGACCTCCCACAGGGGCGAGCAGTACTTC; cdr3_aa: CASSLTSHRGEQYF
v_call: TRBV18; j_call: TRBJ2-1; clone_size: -; d_call: -; cdr3_nt: TGTGCCAGCTCACGGCAGGGAACCTACAATGAGCAGTTCTTC; cdr3_aa: CASSRQGTYNEQFF
v_call: TRBV5-6; j_call: TRBJ2-7; clone_size: -; d_call: TRBD2; cdr3_nt: TGTGCCAGCAGCTTGTCTTTCGCGGGGGACGAGCAGTACTTC; cdr3_aa: CASSLSFAGDEQYF
v_call: TRBV27; j_call: TRBJ1-2; clone_size: -; d_call: TRBD1; cdr3_nt: TGTGCCAGCAGGCCAGGCCCCAACAGGGGACAGTATGGCTACACCTTC; cdr3_aa: CASRPGPNRGQYGYTF
v_call: TRBV14; j_call: TRBJ1-3; clone_size: -; d_call: -; cdr3_nt: TGTGCCAGCAGCCAGGATACAGTGTACTCTGGAAACACCATATATTTT; cdr3_aa: CASSQDTVYSGNTIYF
v_call: TRBV2; j_call: TRBJ2-5; clone_size: -; d_call: TRBD2; cdr3_nt: TGTGCCAGCAGTGTCGGGAGCGGGGCGTACCAAGAGACCCAGTACTTC; cdr3_aa: CASSVGSGAYQETQYF
v_call: TRBV5-4; j_call: TRBJ2-5; clone_size: -; d_call: -; cdr3_nt: TGTGCCAGCAGCTTGTTGGGGGCCCAAGAGACCCAGTACTTC; cdr3_aa: CASSLLGAQETQYF
v_call: TRBV6-2/TRBV6-3; j_call: TRBJ1-4; clone_size: -; d_call: -; cdr3_nt: TGTGCCAGCAGTTACGTCAGGGAAAAACTGTTTTTT; cdr3_aa: CASSYVREKLFF
v_call: TRBV7-2; j_call: TRBJ2-7; clone_size: once; d_call: -; cdr3_nt: TGTGCCAGCAGCTCTAGCTCCTACGAGCAGTACTTC; cdr3_aa: CASSSSSYEQYF
v_call: TRBV5-4; j_call: TRBJ2-5; clone_size: -; d_call: -; cdr3_nt: TGTGCCAGCAGCACTTACCCGGGGGAAAAAGAGACCCAGTACTTC; cdr3_aa: CASSTYPGEKETQYF
v_call: TRBV27; j_call: TRBJ1-2; clone_size: few; d_call: -; cdr3_nt: TGTGCCAGCAGTTTGGCAGGGTCGAACTATGGCTACACCTTC; cdr3_aa: CASSLAGSNYGYTF
v_call: TRBV19; j_call: TRBJ2-7; clone_size: once; d_call: TRBD1; cdr3_nt: TGTGCCAGTAGTATCGGGACAGGGGGCTACGAGCAGTACTTC; cdr3_aa: CASSIGTGGYEQYF
v_call: TRBV7-2; j_call: TRBJ2-7; clone_size: -; d_call: TRBD1; cdr3_nt: TGTGCCAGCAGCTCGCCGGGCCGGGGACAGTCCTCCTACGAGCAGTACTTC; cdr3_aa: CASSSPGRGQSSYEQYF
v_call: TRBV4-3; j_call: TRBJ1-6; clone_size: few; d_call: -; cdr3_nt: TGCGCCAGCAGCCTCGAAGGAGACTCCTATAATTCACCCCTCCACTTT; cdr3_aa: CASSLEGDSYNSPLHF
v_call: TRBV15; j_call: TRBJ1-5; clone_size: -; d_call: TRBD1; cdr3_nt: TGTGCCACCAGCAGAAGTTTGGCGCCGACAGGGGACAATCAGCCCCAGCATTTT; cdr3_aa: CATSRSLAPTGDNQPQHF
v_call: TRBV9; j_call: TRBJ2-1; clone_size: -; d_call: -; cdr3_nt: TGTGCCAGCAGCGTAAACGGGGTACCCTACAATGAGCAGTTCTTC; cdr3_aa: CASSVNGVPYNEQFF
v_call: TRBV7-2; j_call: TRBJ2-1; clone_size: -; d_call: TRBD2; cdr3_nt: TGTGCCAGCAGCTTATCGGGAGGGGGACGCTACAATGAGCAGTTCTTC; cdr3_aa: CASSLSGGGRYNEQFF
v_call: TRBV19; j_call: TRBJ1-6; clone_size: -; d_call: -; cdr3_nt: TGTGCCAGTAGTGGACAAGATTCACCCCTCCACTTT; cdr3_aa: CASSGQDSPLHF
v_call: TRBV9; j_call: TRBJ2-5; clone_size: -; d_call: -; cdr3_nt: TGTGCCAGCAGCGTAGTGGCGGGGCTACAAGAGACCCAGTACTTC; cdr3_aa: CASSVVAGLQETQYF
v_call: TRBV19; j_call: TRBJ1-3; clone_size: -; d_call: -; cdr3_nt: TGTGCCAGTAGTATGACATTGCTGAGCCCAAACACCATATATTTT; cdr3_aa: CASSMTLLSPNTIYF
v_call: TRBV5-4; j_call: TRBJ2-2; clone_size: -; d_call: -; cdr3_nt: TGTGCCAGCAGCAATCTCAGGGGGAACACCGGGGAGCTGTTTTTT; cdr3_aa: CASSNLRGNTGELFF
v_call: TRBV12-5; j_call: TRBJ1-1; clone_size: once; d_call: TRBD1; cdr3_nt: TGTGCTAGTGGTTTGACGCCCCACGTGGGACAGGGAGACACTGAAGCTTTCTTT; cdr3_aa: CASGLTPHVGQGDTEAFF
v_call: TRBV29-1; j_call: TRBJ1-1; clone_size: -; d_call: TRBD1; cdr3_nt: TGCAGCGCCGCAGGGACAGGGCTCACTGAAGCTTTCTTT; cdr3_aa: CSAAGTGLTEAFF
v_call: TRBV7-9; j_call: TRBJ2-5; clone_size: -; d_call: TRBD1; cdr3_nt: TGTGCCAGCAGCTTACAGACAGGGGCGGAGACCCAGTACTTC; cdr3_aa: CASSLQTGAETQYF
v_call: TRBV11-3; j_call: TRBJ2-3; clone_size: -; d_call: -; cdr3_nt: TGTGCCAGCAGCACTGGGCAGGGGAGCACAGATACGCAGTATTTT; cdr3_aa: CASSTGQGSTDTQYF
v_call: TRBV28; j_call: TRBJ2-7; clone_size: -; d_call: TRBD1; cdr3_nt: TGTGCCAGCAGTTCGCAGGACAGGAGATACGAGCAGTACTTC; cdr3_aa: CASSSQDRRYEQYF
v_call: TRBV15; j_call: TRBJ1-2; clone_size: -; d_call: TRBD1; cdr3_nt: TGTGCCACCTTTCATGGACAGGGGAACTATGGCTACACCTTC; cdr3_aa: CATFHGQGNYGYTF
v_call: TRBV2; j_call: TRBJ1-6; clone_size: once; d_call: -; cdr3_nt: TGTGCCAGCAGTGGACGGGGGGCTCAGAATTCACCCCTCCACTTT; cdr3_aa: CASSGRGAQNSPLHF
v_call: TRBV19; j_call: TRBJ1-5; clone_size: -; d_call: -; cdr3_nt: TGTGCCAGTAGTATTGCAGGGGAGCAGCCCCAGCATTTT; cdr3_aa: CASSIAGEQPQHF
v_call: TRBV24-1; j_call: TRBJ1-1; clone_size: -; d_call: TRBD1; cdr3_nt: TGTGCCACCAGTGATGACCGCCGGGACAGGGAGAACACTGAAGCTTTCTTT; cdr3_aa: CATSDDRRDRENTEAFF
v_call: TRBV7-3; j_call: TRBJ2-3; clone_size: -; d_call: TRBD2; cdr3_nt: TGTGCCAGCAGCTCCGGGACTAGCGTTCAGACAGATACGCAGTATTTT; cdr3_aa: CASSSGTSVQTDTQYF
v_call: TRBV9; j_call: TRBJ1-1; clone_size: -; d_call: -; cdr3_nt: TGTGCCAGCAGCGTAGCCCGGGACACTGAAGCTTTCTTT; cdr3_aa: CASSVARDTEAFF
v_call: TRBV5-1; j_call: TRBJ1-4; clone_size: -; d_call: -; cdr3_nt: TGCGCCAGCAGCTTGACAGCAGGGGAAAAACTGTTTTTT; cdr3_aa: CASSLTAGEKLFF